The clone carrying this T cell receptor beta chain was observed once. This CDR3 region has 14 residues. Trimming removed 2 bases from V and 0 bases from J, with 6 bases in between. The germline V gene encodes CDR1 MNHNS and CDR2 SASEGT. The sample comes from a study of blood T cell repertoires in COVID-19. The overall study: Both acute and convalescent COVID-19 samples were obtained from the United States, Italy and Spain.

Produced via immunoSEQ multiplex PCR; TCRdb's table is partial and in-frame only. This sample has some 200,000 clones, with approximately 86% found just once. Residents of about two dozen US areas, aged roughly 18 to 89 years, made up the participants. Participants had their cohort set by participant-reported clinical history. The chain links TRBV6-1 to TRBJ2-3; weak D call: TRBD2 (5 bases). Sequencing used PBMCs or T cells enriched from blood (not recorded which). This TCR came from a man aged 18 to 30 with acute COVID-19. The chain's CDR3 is CASSERTSTDTQYF. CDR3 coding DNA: TGTGCCAGCAGTGAAAGGACTAGCACAGATACGCAGTATTTT.